These 10 T cell receptor beta chains were sequenced from one sample in a study of blood T cell repertoires in COVID-19. The method was immunoSEQ multiplex PCR; TCRdb's version includes in-frame clones alone and lacks a portion of them. This sample yields about 260,000 clones, of which approximately 86% are seen a single time; about 0.64% belongs to the top ten. The sequencing sample was made of peripheral blood. Receptors were obtained from a human donor in a cohort sampled during active COVID-19.

The sample holds one count of this clone. The chain's CDR3 is CASSLTNRDRGYF. The CDR3 coding sequence is TGTGCCAGCAGCTTAACCAATCGGGACAGGGGGTACTTC. This chain joins TRBV11-2 and TRBJ2-7, with TRBD1 identical over 10 bases. With 2 bases clipped from V and 12 bases from J, the junction kept 7 bases outside the gene matches. The germline V gene has CDR1 SGHAT and CDR2 FQNNGV. This CDR3 region has 13 residues.

The rearrangement uses TRBV15 and TRBJ2-5; 7 nucleotides line up with TRBD2. The V and J ends lost 0 bases and 5 bases, in that order; junction bases with no gene match: 3. The CDR3 runs 14 residues. Germline lookup yields CDR1 LNHNV and CDR2 YYDKDF (reference sequence). The CDR3, as DNA: TGTGCCACCAGCAGAGATCGGGGGGTTGAGACCCAGTACTTC. Residues: CATSRDRGVETQYF.

The genes are TRBV2 and TRBJ1-1; 10 bases map to TRBD1. CDR3 length: 15 residues. With 8 bases clipped from V and 3 bases from J, the junction kept 9 bases outside the gene matches. In germline, CDR1 is SNHLY, CDR2 FYNNEI. The CDR3 here is CASRQGARRDTEAFF. CDR3 DNA: TGTGCCAGCCGACAGGGGGCGCGTCGGGACACTGAAGCTTTCTTT.

The genes are TRBV5-1 and TRBJ1-2, with TRBD1 as a possible D gene (5 bases). The germline V gene has CDR1 SGHRS and CDR2 YFSETQ. The CDR3 length is 16 residues. V gave up 6 bases and J gave up 1 base, with 19 bases separating them. This chain's CDR3 is CASTRVGRAFNYGYTF. The CDR3 bases are TGCGCCAGCACCCGTGTGGGCAGGGCATTTAACTATGGCTACACCTTC.

The J gene is TRBJ2-7, the V gene TRBV5-1; a possible D gene is TRBD2 (5 bases). CDR3 length: 14 residues. V was cut by 0 bases and J by 5 bases, with 12 bases left in between. Germline V CDR1 and CDR2: SGHRS, YFSETQ. In DNA form, the CDR3 reads TGCGCCAGCAGCTTGGAAGGGAAGAGGGACGAGCAGTACTTC. It translates to CASSLEGKRDEQYF. Filled out from reference TRBV5-1 and TRBJ2-7, the complete variable domain reads KAGVTQTPRYLIKTRGQQVTLSCSPISGHRSVSWYQQTPGQGLQFLFEYFSETQRNKGNFPGRFSGRQFSNSRSEMNVSTLELGDSALYLCASSLEGKRDEQYFGPGTRLTVT.

This clone appeared a few times. V usage is TRBV4-3 and J usage is TRBJ2-6; possible D gene TRBD1, 6 bases. V lost 0 bases and J lost 2, with 8 bases in between. The CDR3 is 16 residues long. Germline V gene lookup returns CDR1 LGHNA and CDR2 YSLEER. CDR3 coding DNA: TGCGCCAGCAGCCAAGAAGAGGGGGCTGGGGCCAACGTCCTGACTTTC. It encodes CASSQEEGAGANVLTF.

The gene calls are TRBV3-1 (or the pseudogene TRBV3-2) and TRBJ1-3; 8 bases are shared with TRBD1. Trimming removed 3 bases from V and 4 bases from J; junction bases left unmatched: 8. The CDR3 runs to 16 residues. CDR1 is LGHDT and CDR2 is YNNKEL in the germline V gene (reference sequence). The CDR3 bases are TGTGCCAGCAGCCACCTCCAGGGGGCCGGGGGAAACACCATATATTTT. Protein product: CASSHLQGAGGNTIYF.

This clone was counted between two and nine times. V is TRBV12-3 or TRBV12-4 and J is TRBJ1-2, with a possible D match to TRBD1 (6 bases). Trimming took off 4 bases at V and 8 bases at J, with 11 bases between the two ends. The CDR3 loop spans 12 amino acids. CDR3 protein: CASSSPQGGYTF. CDR3 DNA sequence: TGTGCCAGCAGTTCCCCACAGGGAGGCTACACCTTC.

This clone was observed a handful of times. This chain links TRBV19 with TRBJ1-5, with TRBD1 as a possible D gene (5 bases). The length of the CDR3 is 15 residues. The V and J ends lost 3 bases and 9 bases respectively, with 18 bases between them. From germline, CDR1 is LNHDA and CDR2 SQIVND (reference sequence). The CDR3 reads CASSIPRQYQGPQHF. DNA for the CDR3: TGTGCCAGTAGTATCCCAAGGCAGTACCAGGGGCCCCAGCATTTT.

Points on this clone: The junction shows a germline mismatch at one end, possibly a read error. The chain links TRBV12-3 or TRBV12-4 to TRBJ2-7; 7 positions match TRBD1. The CDR3 extends over 13 amino acids. The CDR3, as DNA: TGTGCCAGCACCCATTCCCGGGGACAGCCCTTGGACTTC. This codes for CASTHSRGQPLDF.